These 21 T cell receptor beta chains were all obtained from the same sample, sequenced in a study of cytomegalovirus exposure and HLA in healthy donors. The PCR had 60 Vbeta and 13 Jbeta primers. Profiling relied on immunoSEQ multiplex PCR, and the TCRdb table lists in-frame clones only, not all of them. The sample table sets out about 160,000 clones. The sequenced sample was PBMCs. The receptors originated from an older woman in good health and CMV-seronegative.

The rearrangement uses TRBV6-4 and TRBJ1-6, with D tentatively TRBD1 (6 bases). The CDR3 is 13 residues long. The germline gives CDR1 MRHNA, CDR2 SNTAGT. The ends were cut back, 3 bases at V and 11 bases at J, with 11 bases in the middle. The CDR3 region is CASSEQGWTPLHF. CDR3 sequence (DNA): TGTGCCAGCAGTGAACAGGGCTGGACACCCCTCCACTTT.

The chain combines TRBV12-5 with TRBJ2-7; weak D call: TRBD1 (7 bases). Germline CDR1 and CDR2: LGHNT and FRNRAP. The V end lost 7 bases, the J end lost 0 bases, and 31 bases lay between the germline ends. The CDR3 covers 20 residues. For the CDR3, the DNA is TGTGCTAGTGCCCCGGTCCGGGCAGGGGGGCTCCGCCGCAGCTCCTACGAGCAGTACTTC. This gives the protein CASAPVRAGGLRRSSYEQYF.

The genes are TRBV7-8 and TRBJ1-1; D is uncertain. V was pared by 4 bases and J by 0 bases, with 18 bases between. CDR1 and CDR2 (germline): SGHVS, FQNEAQ. The CDR3 has 17 amino acids. CDR3 protein: CASSSRAEGGMNTEAFF. CDR3 nucleotides: TGTGCCAGCAGCTCCCGGGCCGAGGGCGGCATGAACACTGAAGCTTTCTTT.

The chain carries TRBV5-1 and TRBJ1-1; D ambiguous. Trimming took 1 base from V and 4 from J, leaving 14 bases between them. Germline CDR1 reads SGHRS; CDR2 reads YFSETQ. The CDR3 covers 15 residues. DNA of the CDR3: TGCGCCAGCAGCTTGTTGTCACCTTCGAGCACTGAAGCTTTCTTT. This codes for CASSLLSPSSTEAFF.

The chain links TRBV4-3 to TRBJ1-1; tentatively, D is TRBD1 (6 bases). This CDR3 is 14 amino acids long. Looked up from germline, CDR1 is LGHNA and CDR2 is YSLEER. Deletions cut 2 bases from V and 7 bases from J, with 14 bases between. The CDR3 protein is CASSQSTGRGEAFF. CDR3 coding DNA: TGCGCCAGCAGCCAATCCACAGGGCGAGGTGAAGCTTTCTTT.

The chain is built from TRBV18 and TRBJ1-2; D is ambiguous. The CDR3 runs to 15 residues. V lost 0 bases and J lost 3, with 11 bases in between. CDR1 is KGHSH, CDR2 LQKENI, per germline. The CDR3 protein is CASSPPAPADYGYTF. In nucleotides, the CDR3 is TGTGCCAGCTCACCACCGGCACCCGCTGACTATGGCTACACCTTC. The variable domain in full, with the rest retrieved from reference TRBV18 and TRBJ1-2, is NAGVMQNPRHLVRRRGQEARLRCSPMKGHSHVYWYRQLPEEGLKFMVYLQKENIIDESGMPKERFSAEFPKEGPSILRIQQVVRGDSAAYFCASSPPAPADYGYTFGSGTRLTVV.

V usage is TRBV5-5 and J usage is TRBJ1-1; 8 bases align to TRBD1. The CDR3 length is 14 residues. The germline V gene encodes CDR1 SGHKS and CDR2 YYEKEE (reference sequence). V was pared by 0 bases and J by 8 bases, with 6 bases of the junction left unmatched. The CDR3, as DNA: TGTGCCAGCAGCTTGGTACAGGGGGTATCCGAAGCTTTCTTT. Residues: CASSLVQGVSEAFF.

The J gene is TRBJ1-2, the V gene TRBV6-8, with D possibly being TRBD1 (5 bases). V was pared by 5 bases and J by 8 bases, with 21 bases between. CDR3 length: 15 residues. Germline V gene lookup returns CDR1 MNHGY and CDR2 SAAAGT. CDR3 region: CASSPLWGRVNGYTF. The CDR3 DNA reads TGTGCCAGCAGTCCCCTTTGGGGCAGGGTAAACGGCTACACCTTC.

Here the CDR3 DNA reads TGTGCCAGCATTCTGGGGAGGCTAGCCAACTACGAGCAGTACTTC. This codes for CASILGRLANYEQYF. The genes are TRBV6-1 and TRBJ2-7, with D tentatively TRBD2 (6 bases). The ends were cut back, 7 bases at V and 3 bases at J, with 19 bases in the middle. From germline, CDR1 is MNHNS and CDR2 SASEGT. This CDR3 is 15 amino acids long.

V usage is TRBV4-3 and J usage is TRBJ2-2, with D perhaps matching TRBD2 (7 bases). V gave up 1 base and J gave up 5 bases, with 14 bases separating them. The CDR3 has 16 residues. Germline V gene sequence: CDR1 LGHNA, CDR2 YSLEER. DNA of the CDR3: TGCGCCAGCAGCCAAGGGGGGGGCTCGAGGACCGGGGAGCTGTTTTTT. As protein: CASSQGGGSRTGELFF.

The chain combines TRBV6-5 with TRBJ2-7, with 10 bases matching TRBD1. CDR3 length equals 16 residues. Germline CDR1 reads MNHEY; CDR2 reads SVGAGI. With V trimmed by 4 bases and J by 4 bases, 10 bases remained unmatched. CDR3 sequence: CASSSLTGTGVYEQYF. In DNA form, the CDR3 reads TGTGCCAGCAGTTCCTTAACCGGGACAGGGGTATACGAGCAGTACTTC.

The V gene is TRBV28, the J gene TRBJ1-2; D gene unclear. V lost 6 bases, J lost 1 base, and 15 bases lay in between. Germline V gene sequence: CDR1 MDHEN, CDR2 SYDVKM. The CDR3 loop spans 15 amino acids. CDR3 DNA sequence: TGTGCCAGCAGGTCGGGAACGGGATATAACTATGGCTACACCTTC. Protein sequence: CASRSGTGYNYGYTF.

CDR3 in amino acids: CASSLGQNYGYTF. CDR3 sequence (DNA): TGCGCCAGCAGCTTGGGACAGAACTATGGCTACACCTTC. The chain joins TRBV5-1 to TRBJ1-2; TRBD1 might be the D (5 bases). Trimming cost V 0 bases and J 2 bases, with 5 bases left between them. The CDR3 is 13 residues long. CDR1 is SGHRS and CDR2 is YFSETQ in the germline V gene.

The chain has TRBV5-1 and TRBJ2-3; TRBD2 matches at 11 bases. Trimming at V came to 3 bases and at J to 0 bases, leaving 3 bases not matched to a gene. The CDR3 has 16 amino acids. Germline values: CDR1 SGHRS, CDR2 YFSETQ. The chain's CDR3 is CASSSGTSGSTDTQYF. The DNA for the CDR3 is TGCGCCAGCAGCTCCGGGACTAGCGGAAGCACAGATACGCAGTATTTT. The full variable domain, its missing parts supplied by reference TRBV5-1 and TRBJ2-3, is KAGVTQTPRYLIKTRGQQVTLSCSPISGHRSVSWYQQTPGQGLQFLFEYFSETQRNKGNFPGRFSGRQFSNSRSEMNVSTLELGDSALYLCASSSGTSGSTDTQYFGPGTRLTVL.

The chain carries TRBV6-5 and TRBJ1-2, with D tentatively TRBD1 (6 bases). Deletions cut 6 bases from V and 2 bases from J, with 13 bases between. Germline assignment: CDR1 MNHEY and CDR2 SVGAGI. The CDR3 spans 14 residues. The CDR3 bases are TGTGCCAGCAGCCGCGACAGGCAGAACTATGGCTACACCTTC. Protein product: CASSRDRQNYGYTF.

The CDR3 region is CASSLQEAMEQYF. CDR3 nucleotide sequence: TGCGCCAGCAGCTTGCAGGAGGCTATGGAGCAGTACTTC. J is TRBJ2-5 and V is TRBV5-1; perhaps TRBD2 as D (5 bases). V dropped 1 base and J dropped 11 bases, with 15 bases sitting between them. The CDR3 spans 13 residues. Germline V gene lookup returns CDR1 SGHRS and CDR2 YFSETQ.

V is TRBV7-9 and J is TRBJ2-1, with 7 nucleotides matching TRBD2. With 5 bases clipped from V and 3 bases from J, the junction kept 4 bases outside the gene matches. The CDR3 spans 14 residues. The germline V gene has CDR1 SEHNR and CDR2 FQNEAQ (reference sequence). The CDR3 protein is CASSPGTIYNEQFF. DNA of the CDR3: TGTGCCAGCAGCCCCGGGACTATCTACAATGAGCAGTTCTTC.

This chain links TRBV4-1 with TRBJ2-7, with a weak D call TRBD1 (6 bases). Germline assignment: CDR1 MGHRA and CDR2 YSYEKL. V lost 3 bases to trimming and J lost 0 bases, with 9 bases between them. CDR3 size: 14 residues. The CDR3 nucleotides read TGCGCCAGCAGCCACCTACAGGGCTCCTACGAGCAGTACTTC. Translating gives CASSHLQGSYEQYF.

This chain joins TRBV7-9 and TRBJ1-5, with a possible D match to TRBD1 (5 bases). The V end was cut by 2 bases, the J end by 2 bases, with 19 bases between. Germline V lookup: CDR1 SEHNR, CDR2 FQNEAQ (reference sequence). This CDR3 has 18 residues. In nucleotides, the CDR3 is TGTGCCAGCAGCTTACAGGCTCCAGGTCAGGGCCGCAATCAGCCCCAGCATTTT. This codes for CASSLQAPGQGRNQPQHF.

The J gene is TRBJ2-3, the V gene TRBV5-1; 9 bases are a match to TRBD2. The V gene end was trimmed by 0 bases and the J gene end by 2 bases; junction bases not matched to a gene: 10. Germline CDR1 is SGHRS and CDR2 is YFSETQ. The CDR3 sequence is 18 residues long. CDR3 residues: CASSLASSGILTTDTQYF. The CDR3 bases are TGCGCCAGCAGCTTGGCTTCTAGCGGGATCCTTACCACAGATACGCAGTATTTT.

The V call is TRBV5-6, the J call TRBJ2-3; TRBD2 matches 10 bases. The CDR3 contains 15 residues. J lost 6 bases, V lost 6 bases, and 10 bases had no gene match. Germline-derived CDR1 and CDR2 are SGHDT and YYEEEE. This CDR3 reads CASTFLAGEVDTQYF. CDR3 coding DNA: TGTGCCAGCACCTTCCTAGCGGGGGAGGTGGATACGCAGTATTTT.